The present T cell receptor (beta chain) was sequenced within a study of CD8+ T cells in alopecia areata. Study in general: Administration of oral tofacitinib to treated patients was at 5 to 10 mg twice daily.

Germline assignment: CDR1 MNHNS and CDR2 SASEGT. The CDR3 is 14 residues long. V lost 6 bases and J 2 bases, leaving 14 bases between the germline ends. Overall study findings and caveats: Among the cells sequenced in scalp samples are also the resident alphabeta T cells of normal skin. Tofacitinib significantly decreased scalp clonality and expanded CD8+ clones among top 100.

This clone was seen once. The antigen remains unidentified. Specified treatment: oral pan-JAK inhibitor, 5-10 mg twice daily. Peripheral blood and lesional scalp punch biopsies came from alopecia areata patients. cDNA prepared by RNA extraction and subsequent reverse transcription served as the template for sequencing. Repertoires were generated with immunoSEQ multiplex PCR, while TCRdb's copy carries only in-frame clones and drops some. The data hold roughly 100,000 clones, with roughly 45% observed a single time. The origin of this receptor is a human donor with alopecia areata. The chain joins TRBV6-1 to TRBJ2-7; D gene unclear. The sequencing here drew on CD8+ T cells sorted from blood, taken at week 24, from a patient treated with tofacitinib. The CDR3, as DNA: TGTGCCAGCAGGGTTTCCGGAACAGCCTACGAGCAGTACTTC. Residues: CASRVSGTAYEQYF.